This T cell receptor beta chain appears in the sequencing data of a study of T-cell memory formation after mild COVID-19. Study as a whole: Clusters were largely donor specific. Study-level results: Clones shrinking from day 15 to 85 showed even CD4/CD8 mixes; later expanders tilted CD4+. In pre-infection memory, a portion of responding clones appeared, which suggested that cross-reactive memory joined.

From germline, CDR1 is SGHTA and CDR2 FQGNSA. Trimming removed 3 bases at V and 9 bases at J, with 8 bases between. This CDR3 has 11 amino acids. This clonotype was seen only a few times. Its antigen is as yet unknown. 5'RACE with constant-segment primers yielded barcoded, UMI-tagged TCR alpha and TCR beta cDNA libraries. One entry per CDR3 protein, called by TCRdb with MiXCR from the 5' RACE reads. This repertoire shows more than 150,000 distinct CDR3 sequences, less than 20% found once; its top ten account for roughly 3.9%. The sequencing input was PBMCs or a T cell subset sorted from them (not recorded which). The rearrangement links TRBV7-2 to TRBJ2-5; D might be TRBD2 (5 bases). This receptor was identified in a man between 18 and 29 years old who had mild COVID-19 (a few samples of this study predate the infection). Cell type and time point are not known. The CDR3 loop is CASSFERAQYF. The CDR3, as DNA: TGTGCCAGCAGCTTTGAGAGGGCCCAGTACTTC.